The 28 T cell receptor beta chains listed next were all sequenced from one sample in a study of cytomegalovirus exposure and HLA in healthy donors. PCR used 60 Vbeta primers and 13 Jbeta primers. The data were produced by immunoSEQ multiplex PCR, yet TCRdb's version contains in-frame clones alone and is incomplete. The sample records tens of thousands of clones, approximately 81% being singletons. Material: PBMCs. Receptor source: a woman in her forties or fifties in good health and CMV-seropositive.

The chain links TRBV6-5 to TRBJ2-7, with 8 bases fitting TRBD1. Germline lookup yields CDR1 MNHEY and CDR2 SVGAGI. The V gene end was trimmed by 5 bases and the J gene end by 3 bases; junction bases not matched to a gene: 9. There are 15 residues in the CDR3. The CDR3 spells CASSIAGTGYYEQYF. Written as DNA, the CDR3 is TGTGCCAGCAGTATCGCCGGGACAGGCTACTACGAGCAGTACTTC.

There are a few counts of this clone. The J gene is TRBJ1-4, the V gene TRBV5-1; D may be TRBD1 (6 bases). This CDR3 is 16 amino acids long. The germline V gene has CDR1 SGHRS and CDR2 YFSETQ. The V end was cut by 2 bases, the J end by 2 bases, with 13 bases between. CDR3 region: CASSFQGLGTNEKLFF. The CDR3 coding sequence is TGCGCCAGCAGCTTCCAGGGGCTGGGGACTAATGAAAAACTGTTTTTT.

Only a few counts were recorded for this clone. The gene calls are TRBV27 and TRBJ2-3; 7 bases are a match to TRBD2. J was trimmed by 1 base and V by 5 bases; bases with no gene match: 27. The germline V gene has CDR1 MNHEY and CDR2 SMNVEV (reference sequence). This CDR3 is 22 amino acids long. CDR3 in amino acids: CASSLLSSPGTTHVRGTDTQYF. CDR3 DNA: TGTGCCAGCAGTCTTCTATCATCGCCCGGGACTACCCACGTACGGGGCACAGATACGCAGTATTTT.

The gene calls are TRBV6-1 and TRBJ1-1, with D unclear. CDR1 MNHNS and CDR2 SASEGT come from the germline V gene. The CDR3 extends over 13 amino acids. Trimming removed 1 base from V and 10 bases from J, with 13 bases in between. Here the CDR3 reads CASSEVGSTRAFF. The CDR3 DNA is TGTGCCAGCAGTGAAGTTGGCAGTACACGAGCTTTCTTT.

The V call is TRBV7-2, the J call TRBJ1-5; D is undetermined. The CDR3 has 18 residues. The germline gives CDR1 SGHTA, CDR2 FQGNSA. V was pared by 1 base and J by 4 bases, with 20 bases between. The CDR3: CASSLVPRLAGVNQPQHF. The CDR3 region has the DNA TGTGCCAGCAGCTTAGTTCCTCGGTTGGCAGGCGTAAATCAGCCCCAGCATTTT.

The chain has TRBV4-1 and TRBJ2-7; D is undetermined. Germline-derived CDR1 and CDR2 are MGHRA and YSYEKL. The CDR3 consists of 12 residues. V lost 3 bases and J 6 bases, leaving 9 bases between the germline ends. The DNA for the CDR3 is TGCGCCAGCAGCCATCCCGGGTTCGAGCAGTACTTC. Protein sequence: CASSHPGFEQYF.

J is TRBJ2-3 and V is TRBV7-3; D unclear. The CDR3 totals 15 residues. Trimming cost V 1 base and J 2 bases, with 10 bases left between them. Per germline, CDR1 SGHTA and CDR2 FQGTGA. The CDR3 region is CASSLSRAATDTQYF. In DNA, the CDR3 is TGTGCCAGCAGCTTAAGCCGAGCCGCCACAGATACGCAGTATTTT. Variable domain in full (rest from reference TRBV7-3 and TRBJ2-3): GAGVSQTPSNKVTEKGKYVELRCDPISGHTALYWYRQSLGQGPEFLIYFQGTGAADDSGLPNDRFFAVRPEGSVSTLKIQRTERGDSAVYLCASSLSRAATDTQYFGPGTRLTVL.

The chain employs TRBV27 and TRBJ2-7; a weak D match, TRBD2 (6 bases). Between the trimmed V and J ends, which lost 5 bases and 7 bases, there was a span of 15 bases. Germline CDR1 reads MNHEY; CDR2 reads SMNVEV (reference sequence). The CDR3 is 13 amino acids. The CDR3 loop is CASSRTGVYEQYF. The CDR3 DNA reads TGTGCCAGCAGTCGTACGGGAGTCTATGAGCAGTACTTC.

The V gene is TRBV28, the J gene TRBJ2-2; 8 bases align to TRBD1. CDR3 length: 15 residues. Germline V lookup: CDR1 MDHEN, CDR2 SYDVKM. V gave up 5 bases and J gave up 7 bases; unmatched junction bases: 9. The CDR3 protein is CASSRNQGAGGELFF. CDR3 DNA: TGTGCCAGCAGTCGCAACCAGGGGGCCGGCGGGGAGCTGTTTTTT.

The CDR3 loop reads CAWSVTRTTAGTEAFF. Written as DNA, the CDR3 is TGTGCCTGGAGTGTGACTAGGACAACAGCGGGCACTGAAGCTTTCTTT. V usage is TRBV30 and J usage is TRBJ1-1; D might be TRBD1 (5 bases). This CDR3 spans 16 amino acids. Germline V CDR1 and CDR2: GTSNPN, SVGIG (reference sequence). Between the trimmed V and J ends, which lost 0 bases and 4 bases, there was a span of 18 bases.

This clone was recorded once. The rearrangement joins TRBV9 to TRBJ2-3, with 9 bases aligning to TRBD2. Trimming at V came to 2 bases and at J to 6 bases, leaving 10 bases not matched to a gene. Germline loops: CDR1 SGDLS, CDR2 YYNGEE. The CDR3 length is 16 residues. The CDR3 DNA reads TGTGCCAGCAGCGTGTTGGGACTAGCCAGATCGGATACGCAGTATTTT. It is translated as CASSVLGLARSDTQYF.

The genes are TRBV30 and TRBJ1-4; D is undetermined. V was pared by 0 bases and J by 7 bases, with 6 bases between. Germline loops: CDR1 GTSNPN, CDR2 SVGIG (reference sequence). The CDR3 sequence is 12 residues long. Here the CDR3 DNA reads TGTGCCTGGAGTGTATCGTTTGAAAAACTGTTTTTT. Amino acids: CAWSVSFEKLFF.

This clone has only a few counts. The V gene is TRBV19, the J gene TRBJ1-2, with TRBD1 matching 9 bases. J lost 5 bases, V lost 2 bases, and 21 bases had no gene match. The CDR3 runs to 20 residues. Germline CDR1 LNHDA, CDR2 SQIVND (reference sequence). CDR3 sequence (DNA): TGTGCCAGTAGTATATCCCAATTCCGTCGATCGGGACAGGGTTGGTATGGCTACACCTTC. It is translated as CASSISQFRRSGQGWYGYTF.

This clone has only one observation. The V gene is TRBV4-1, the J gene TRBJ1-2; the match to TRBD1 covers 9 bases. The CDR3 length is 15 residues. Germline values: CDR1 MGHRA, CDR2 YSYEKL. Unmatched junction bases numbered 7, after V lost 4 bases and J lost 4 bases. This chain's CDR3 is CASSPGQGPSYGYTF. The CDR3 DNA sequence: TGCGCCAGCAGCCCGGGACAGGGCCCTTCCTATGGCTACACCTTC.

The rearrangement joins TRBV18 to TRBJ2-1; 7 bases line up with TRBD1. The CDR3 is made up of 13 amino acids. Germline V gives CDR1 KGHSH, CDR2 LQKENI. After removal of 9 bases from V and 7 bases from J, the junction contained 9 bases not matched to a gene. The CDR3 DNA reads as TGTGCCAGTCTTTCGGACAGGCGTAATGAGCAGTTCTTC. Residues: CASLSDRRNEQFF.

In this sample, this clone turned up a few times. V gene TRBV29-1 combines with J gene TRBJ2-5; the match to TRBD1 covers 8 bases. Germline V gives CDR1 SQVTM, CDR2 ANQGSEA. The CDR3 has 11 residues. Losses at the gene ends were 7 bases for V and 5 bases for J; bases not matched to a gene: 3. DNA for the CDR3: TGCAGCGCGGACAGGGTTGAGACCCAGTACTTC. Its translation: CSADRVETQYF.

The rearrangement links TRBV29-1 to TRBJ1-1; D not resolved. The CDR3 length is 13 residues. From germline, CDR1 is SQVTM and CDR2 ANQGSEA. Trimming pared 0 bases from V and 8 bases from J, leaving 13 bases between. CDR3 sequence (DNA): TGCAGCGTTGAAGATATAACGGTTCGGGAAGCTTTCTTT. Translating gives CSVEDITVREAFF.

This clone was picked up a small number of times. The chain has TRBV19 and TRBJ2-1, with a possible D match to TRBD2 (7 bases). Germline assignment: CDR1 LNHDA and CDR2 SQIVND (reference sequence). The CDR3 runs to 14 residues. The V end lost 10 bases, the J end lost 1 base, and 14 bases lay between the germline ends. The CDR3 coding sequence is TGTGCCACTCAAGGGGGGGAATCCTACAATGAGCAGTTCTTC. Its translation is CATQGGESYNEQFF.

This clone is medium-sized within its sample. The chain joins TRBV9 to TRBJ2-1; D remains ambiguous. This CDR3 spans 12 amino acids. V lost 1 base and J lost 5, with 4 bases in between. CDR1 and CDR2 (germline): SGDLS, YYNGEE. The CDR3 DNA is TGTGCCAGCAGCGTATCAGACAATGAGCAGTTCTTC. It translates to CASSVSDNEQFF.

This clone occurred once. The CDR3 sequence is CASTLAGAGSYEQYF. For the CDR3, the DNA is TGTGCCAGCACCCTAGCGGGAGCCGGCTCCTACGAGCAGTACTTC. The chain uses TRBV28 and TRBJ2-7; TRBD2 aligns across 10 bases. The CDR3 has 15 amino acids. The J segment lost 0 bases and the V segment lost 7 bases, leaving 6 bases of the junction unmatched. Germline lookup yields CDR1 MDHEN and CDR2 SYDVKM.

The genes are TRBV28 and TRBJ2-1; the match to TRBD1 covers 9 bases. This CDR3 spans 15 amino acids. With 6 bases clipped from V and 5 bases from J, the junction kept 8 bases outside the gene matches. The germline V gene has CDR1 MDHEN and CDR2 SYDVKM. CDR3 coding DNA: TGTGCCAGCAGAACCCCGGGACAGGGTAACAATGAGCAGTTCTTC. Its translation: CASRTPGQGNNEQFF.

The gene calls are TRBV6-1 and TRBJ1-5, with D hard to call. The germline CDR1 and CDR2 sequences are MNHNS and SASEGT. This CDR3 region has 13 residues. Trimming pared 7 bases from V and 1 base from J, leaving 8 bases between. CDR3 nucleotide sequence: TGTGCCAGCATCCGGGAGAGCAATCAGCCCCAGCATTTT. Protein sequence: CASIRESNQPQHF.

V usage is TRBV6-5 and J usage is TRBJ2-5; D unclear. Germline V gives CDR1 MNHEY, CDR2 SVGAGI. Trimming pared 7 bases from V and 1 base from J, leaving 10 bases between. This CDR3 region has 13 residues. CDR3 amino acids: CASKTAIQETQYF. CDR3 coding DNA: TGTGCCAGCAAAACAGCAATCCAAGAGACCCAGTACTTC.

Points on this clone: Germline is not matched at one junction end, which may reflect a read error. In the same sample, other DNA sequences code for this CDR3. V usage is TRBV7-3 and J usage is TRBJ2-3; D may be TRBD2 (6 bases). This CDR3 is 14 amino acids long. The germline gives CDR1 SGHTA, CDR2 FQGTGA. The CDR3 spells CASSLIGRADTQYF. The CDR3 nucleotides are TGTGCCAGCAGCCTAATCGGGAGAGCAGATACACAGTATTTT. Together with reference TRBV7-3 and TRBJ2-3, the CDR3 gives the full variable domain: GAGVSQTPSNKVTEKGKYVELRCDPISGHTALYWYRQSLGQGPEFLIYFQGTGAADDSGLPNDRFFAVRPEGSVSTLKIQRTERGDSAVYLCASSLIGRADTQYFGPGTRLTVL.

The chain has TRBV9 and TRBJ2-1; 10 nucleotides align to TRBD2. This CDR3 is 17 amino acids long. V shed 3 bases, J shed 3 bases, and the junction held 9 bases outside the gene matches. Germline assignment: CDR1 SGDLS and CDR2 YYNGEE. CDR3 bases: TGTGCCAGCAGCGCAACCCGGACTAGCGGAATCTACAATGAGCAGTTCTTC. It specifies CASSATRTSGIYNEQFF.

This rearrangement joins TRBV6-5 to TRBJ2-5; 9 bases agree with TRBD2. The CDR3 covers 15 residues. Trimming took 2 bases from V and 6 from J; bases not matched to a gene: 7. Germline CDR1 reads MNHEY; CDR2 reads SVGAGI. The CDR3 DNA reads TGTGCCAGCAGTTACCATAGCGGGAGTAGACAGACCCAGTACTTC. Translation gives CASSYHSGSRQTQYF.

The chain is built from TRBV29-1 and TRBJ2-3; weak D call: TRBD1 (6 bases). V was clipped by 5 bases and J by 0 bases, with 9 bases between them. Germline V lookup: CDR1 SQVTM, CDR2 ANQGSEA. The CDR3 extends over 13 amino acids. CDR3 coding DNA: TGCAGCGTTAAACAGGGAAGCACAGATACGCAGTATTTT. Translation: CSVKQGSTDTQYF.

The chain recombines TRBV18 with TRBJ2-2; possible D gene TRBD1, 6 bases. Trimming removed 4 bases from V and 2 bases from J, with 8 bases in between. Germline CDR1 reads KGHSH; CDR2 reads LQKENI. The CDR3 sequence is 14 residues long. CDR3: CASSQQGNTGELFF. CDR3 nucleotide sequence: TGTGCCAGCTCACAACAGGGAAACACCGGGGAGCTGTTTTTT.